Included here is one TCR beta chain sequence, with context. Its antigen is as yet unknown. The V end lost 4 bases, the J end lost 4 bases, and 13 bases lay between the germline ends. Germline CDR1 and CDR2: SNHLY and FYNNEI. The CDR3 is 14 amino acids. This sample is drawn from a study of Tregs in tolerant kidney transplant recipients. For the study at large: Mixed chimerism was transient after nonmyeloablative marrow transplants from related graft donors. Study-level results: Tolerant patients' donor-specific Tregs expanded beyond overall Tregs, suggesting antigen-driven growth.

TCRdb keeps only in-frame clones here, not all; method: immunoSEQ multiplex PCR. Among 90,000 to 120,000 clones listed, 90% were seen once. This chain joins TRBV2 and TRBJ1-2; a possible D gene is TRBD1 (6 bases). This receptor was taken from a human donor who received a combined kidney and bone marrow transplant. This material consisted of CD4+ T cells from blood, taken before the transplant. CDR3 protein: CASSAKQGAYGYTF. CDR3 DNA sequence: TGTGCCAGCAGTGCCAAACAGGGCGCCTATGGCTACACCTTC.